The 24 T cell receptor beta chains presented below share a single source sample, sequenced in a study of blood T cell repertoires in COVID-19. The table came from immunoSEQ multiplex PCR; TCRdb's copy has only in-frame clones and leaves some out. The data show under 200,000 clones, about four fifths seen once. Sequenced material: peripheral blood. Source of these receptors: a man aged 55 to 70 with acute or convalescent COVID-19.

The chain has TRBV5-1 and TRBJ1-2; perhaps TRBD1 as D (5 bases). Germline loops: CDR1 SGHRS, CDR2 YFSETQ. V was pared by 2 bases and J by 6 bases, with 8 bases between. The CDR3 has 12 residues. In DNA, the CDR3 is TGCGCCAGCAGCTTTGACAGCGATGGCTACACCTTC. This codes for CASSFDSDGYTF.

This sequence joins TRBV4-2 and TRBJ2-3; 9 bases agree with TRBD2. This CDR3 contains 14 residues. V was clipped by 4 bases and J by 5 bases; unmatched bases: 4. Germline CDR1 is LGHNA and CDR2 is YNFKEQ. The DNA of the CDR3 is TGTGCCAGCAGCCTAAAGCGGGAGGTAGATACGCAGTATTTT. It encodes CASSLKREVDTQYF.

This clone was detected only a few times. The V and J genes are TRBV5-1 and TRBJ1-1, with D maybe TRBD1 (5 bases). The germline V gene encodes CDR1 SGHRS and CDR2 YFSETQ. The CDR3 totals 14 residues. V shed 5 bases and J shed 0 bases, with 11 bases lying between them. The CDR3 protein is CASRSGGVNTEAFF. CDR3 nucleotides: TGCGCCAGCAGATCGGGGGGTGTGAACACTGAAGCTTTCTTT.

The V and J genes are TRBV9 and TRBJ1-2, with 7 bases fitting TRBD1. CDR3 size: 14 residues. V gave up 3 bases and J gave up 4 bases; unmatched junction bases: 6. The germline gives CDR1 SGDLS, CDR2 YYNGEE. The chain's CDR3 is CASSGGRGLYGYTF. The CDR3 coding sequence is TGTGCCAGCAGCGGAGGTAGGGGGCTCTATGGCTACACCTTC.

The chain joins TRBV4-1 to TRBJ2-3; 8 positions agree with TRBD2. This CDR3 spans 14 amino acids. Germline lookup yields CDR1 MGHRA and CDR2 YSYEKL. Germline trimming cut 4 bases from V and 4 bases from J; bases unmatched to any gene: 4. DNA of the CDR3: TGCGCCAGCAGCCCGGGGGGGCGACCAGATACGCAGTATTTT. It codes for CASSPGGRPDTQYF.

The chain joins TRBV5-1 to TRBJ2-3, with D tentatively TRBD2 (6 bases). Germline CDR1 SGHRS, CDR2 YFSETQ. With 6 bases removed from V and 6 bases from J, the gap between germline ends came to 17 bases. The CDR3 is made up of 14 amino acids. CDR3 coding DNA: TGCGCCAGCACTCCCCAGCCTAGCGCGGATACGCAGTATTTT. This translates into CASTPQPSADTQYF.

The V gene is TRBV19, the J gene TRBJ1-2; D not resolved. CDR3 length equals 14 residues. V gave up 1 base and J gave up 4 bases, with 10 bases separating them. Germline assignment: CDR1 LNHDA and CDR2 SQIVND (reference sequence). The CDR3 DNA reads TGTGCCAGTAGTATAGGTCCAGGTCTCTATGGCTACACCTTC. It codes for CASSIGPGLYGYTF.

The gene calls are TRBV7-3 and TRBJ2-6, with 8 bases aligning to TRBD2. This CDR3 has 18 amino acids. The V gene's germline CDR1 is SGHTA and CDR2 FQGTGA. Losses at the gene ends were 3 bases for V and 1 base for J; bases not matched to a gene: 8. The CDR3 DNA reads TGTGCCAGCAGCTTTAACGGGGGGGCCCGATCTGGGGCCAACGTCCTGACTTTC. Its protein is CASSFNGGARSGANVLTF.

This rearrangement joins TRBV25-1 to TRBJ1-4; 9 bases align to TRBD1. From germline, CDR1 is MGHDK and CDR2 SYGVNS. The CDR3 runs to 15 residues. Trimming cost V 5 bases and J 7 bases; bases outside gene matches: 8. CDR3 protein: CASSPMDRGSEKLFF. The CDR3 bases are TGTGCCAGCAGTCCCATGGACAGGGGAAGTGAAAAACTGTTTTTT. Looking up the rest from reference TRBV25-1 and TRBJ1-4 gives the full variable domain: EADIYQTPRYLVIGTGKKITLECSQTMGHDKMYWYQQDPGMELHLIHYSYGVNSTEKGDLSSESTVSRIRTEHFPLTLESARPSHTSQYLCASSPMDRGSEKLFFGSGTQLSVL.

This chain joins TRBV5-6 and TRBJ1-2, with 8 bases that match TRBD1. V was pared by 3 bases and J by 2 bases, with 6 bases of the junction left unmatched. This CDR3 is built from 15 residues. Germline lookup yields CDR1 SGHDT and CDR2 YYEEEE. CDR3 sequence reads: CASSWGQAGNYGYTF. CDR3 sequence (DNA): TGTGCCAGCAGCTGGGGACAGGCTGGAAACTATGGCTACACCTTC.

CDR3 in amino acids: CASSVSSGRPTDTQYF. The CDR3, as DNA: TGTGCCAGCAGCGTCTCTAGCGGGAGACCCACAGATACGCAGTATTTT. The V gene is TRBV9, the J gene TRBJ2-3; 10 nucleotides align to TRBD2. This CDR3 contains 16 residues. The V segment lost 2 bases and the J segment 2 bases; nucleotides outside the gene matches: 5. Germline CDR1 SGDLS, CDR2 YYNGEE.

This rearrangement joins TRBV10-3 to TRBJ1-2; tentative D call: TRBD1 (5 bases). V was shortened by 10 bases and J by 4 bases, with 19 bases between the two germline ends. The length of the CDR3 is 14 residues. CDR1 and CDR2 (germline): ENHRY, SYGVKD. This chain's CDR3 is CASNPREGGYGYTF. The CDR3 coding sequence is TGTGCCAGCAATCCCAGGGAGGGCGGCTATGGCTACACCTTC.

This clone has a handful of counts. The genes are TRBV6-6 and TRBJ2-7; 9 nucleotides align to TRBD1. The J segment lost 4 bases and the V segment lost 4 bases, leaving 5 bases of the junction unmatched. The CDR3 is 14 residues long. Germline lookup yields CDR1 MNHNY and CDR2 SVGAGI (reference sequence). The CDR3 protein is CASSSAGTGYEQYF. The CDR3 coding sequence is TGTGCCAGCAGTTCAGCCGGGACAGGGTACGAGCAGTACTTC.

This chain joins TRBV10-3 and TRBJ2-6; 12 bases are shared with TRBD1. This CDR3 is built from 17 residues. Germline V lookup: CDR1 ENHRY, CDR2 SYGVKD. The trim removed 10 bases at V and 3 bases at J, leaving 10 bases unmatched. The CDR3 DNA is TGTGCCACCCACCCCGGGACAGGGGGCTATGGGGCCAACGTCCTGACTTTC. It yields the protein CATHPGTGGYGANVLTF.

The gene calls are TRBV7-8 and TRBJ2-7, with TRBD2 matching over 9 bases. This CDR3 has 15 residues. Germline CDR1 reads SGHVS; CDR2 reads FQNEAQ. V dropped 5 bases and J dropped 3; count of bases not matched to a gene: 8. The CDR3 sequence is CASSPGLALGYEQYF. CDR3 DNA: TGTGCCAGCAGCCCCGGACTAGCGCTCGGCTACGAGCAGTACTTC.

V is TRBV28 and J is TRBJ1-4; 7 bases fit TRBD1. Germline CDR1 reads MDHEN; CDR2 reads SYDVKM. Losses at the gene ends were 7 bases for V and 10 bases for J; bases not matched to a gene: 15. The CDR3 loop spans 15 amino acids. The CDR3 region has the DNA TGTGCCAGCAACGAAGATCACAGGGGTGGTGGAAAACTGTTTTTT. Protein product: CASNEDHRGGGKLFF.

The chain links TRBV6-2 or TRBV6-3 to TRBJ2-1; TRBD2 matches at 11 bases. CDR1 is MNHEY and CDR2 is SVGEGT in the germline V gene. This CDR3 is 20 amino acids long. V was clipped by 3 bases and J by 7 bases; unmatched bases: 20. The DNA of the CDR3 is TGTGCCAGCAGTTATGTGCCCCCAATATTAGCGGGAGGGAATCATAATGAGCAGTTCTTC. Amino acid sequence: CASSYVPPILAGGNHNEQFF.

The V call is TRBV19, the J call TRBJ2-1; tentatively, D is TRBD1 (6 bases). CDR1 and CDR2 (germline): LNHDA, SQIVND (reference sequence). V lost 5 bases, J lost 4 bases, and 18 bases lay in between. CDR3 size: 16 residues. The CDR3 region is CASSEVGAPGYNEQFF. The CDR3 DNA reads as TGTGCCAGTAGTGAGGTGGGGGCCCCGGGATACAATGAGCAGTTCTTC.

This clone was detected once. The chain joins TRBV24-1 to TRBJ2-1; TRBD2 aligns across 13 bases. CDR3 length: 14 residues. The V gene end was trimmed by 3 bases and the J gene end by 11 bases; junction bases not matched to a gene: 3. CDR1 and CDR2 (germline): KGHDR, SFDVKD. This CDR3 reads CATSDTGTSGKQFF. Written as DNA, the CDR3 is TGTGCCACCAGTGATACCGGGACTAGCGGGAAGCAGTTCTTC.

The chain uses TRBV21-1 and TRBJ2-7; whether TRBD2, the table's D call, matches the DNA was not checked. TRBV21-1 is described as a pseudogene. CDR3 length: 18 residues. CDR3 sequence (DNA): TGTGCCAGCCAACCGCAAGGACTAGCGGGGGCCTTCCCCTACGAGCAGTACTTC. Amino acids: CASQPQGLAGAFPYEQYF.

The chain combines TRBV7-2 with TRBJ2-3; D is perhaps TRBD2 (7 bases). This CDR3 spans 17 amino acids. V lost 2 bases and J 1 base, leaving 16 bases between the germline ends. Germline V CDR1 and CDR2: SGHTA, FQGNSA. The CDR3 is CASSLMAGAGGTDTQYF. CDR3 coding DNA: TGTGCCAGCAGCTTAATGGCGGGGGCGGGGGGCACAGATACGCAGTATTTT.

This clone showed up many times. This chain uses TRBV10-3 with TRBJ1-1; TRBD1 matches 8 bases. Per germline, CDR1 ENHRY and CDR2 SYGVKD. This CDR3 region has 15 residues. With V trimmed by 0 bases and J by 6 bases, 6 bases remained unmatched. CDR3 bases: TGTGCCATCAGTGAGTCCCCCCTGACAGGGGCTGAAGCTTTCTTT. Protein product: CAISESPLTGAEAFF.

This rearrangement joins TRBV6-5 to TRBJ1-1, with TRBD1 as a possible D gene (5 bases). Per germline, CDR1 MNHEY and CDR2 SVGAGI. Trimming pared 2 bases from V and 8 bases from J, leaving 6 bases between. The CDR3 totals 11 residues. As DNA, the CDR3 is TGTGCCAGCAGTTACAGGGGCGAAGCTTTCTTT. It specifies CASSYRGEAFF.

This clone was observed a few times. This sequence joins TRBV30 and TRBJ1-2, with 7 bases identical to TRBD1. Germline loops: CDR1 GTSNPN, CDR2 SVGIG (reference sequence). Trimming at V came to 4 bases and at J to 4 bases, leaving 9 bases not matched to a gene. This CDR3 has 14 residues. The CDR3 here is CAWKGRPGGYGYTF. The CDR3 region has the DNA TGTGCCTGGAAGGGTCGGCCAGGGGGCTATGGCTACACCTTC.